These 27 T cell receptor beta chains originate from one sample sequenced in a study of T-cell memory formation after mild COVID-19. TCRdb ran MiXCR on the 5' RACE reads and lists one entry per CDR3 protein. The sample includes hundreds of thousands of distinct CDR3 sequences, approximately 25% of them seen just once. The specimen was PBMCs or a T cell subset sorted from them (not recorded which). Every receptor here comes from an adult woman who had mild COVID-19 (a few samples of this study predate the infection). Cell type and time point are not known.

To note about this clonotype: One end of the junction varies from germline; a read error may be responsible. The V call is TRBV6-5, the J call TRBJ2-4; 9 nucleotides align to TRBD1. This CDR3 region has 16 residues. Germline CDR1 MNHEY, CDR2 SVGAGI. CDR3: CASSDSGQGGKNIQYF. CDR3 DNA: TGTGCCAGCAGTGACTCGGGACAGGGTGGCAAAAACATTCAGTACTTC.

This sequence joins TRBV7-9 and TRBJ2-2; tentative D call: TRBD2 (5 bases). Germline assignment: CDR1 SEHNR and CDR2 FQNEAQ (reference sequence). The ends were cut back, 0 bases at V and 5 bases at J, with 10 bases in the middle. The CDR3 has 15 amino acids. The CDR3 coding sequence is TGTGCCAGCAGCTTAGCGGGAGTGATAACCGGGGAGCTGTTTTTT. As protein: CASSLAGVITGELFF.

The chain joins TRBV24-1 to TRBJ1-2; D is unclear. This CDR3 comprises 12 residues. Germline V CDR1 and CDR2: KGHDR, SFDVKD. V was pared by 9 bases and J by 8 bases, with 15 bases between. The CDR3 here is CATFALRDGYTF. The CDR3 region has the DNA TGTGCCACCTTCGCCCTTCGCGACGGCTACACCTTC.

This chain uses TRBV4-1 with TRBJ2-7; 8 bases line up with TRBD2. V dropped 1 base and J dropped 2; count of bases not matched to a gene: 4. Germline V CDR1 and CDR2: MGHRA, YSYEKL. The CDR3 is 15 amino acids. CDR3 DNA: TGCGCCAGCAGCCAAGTACTAGCGGAGGCCTACGAGCAGTACTTC. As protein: CASSQVLAEAYEQYF.

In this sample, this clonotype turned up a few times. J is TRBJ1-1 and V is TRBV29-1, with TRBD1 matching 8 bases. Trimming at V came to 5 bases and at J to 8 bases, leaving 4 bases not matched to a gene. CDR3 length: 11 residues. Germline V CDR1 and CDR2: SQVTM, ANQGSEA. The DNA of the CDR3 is TGCAGCGTTCCGACAGGGGTCGAAGCTTTCTTT. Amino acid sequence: CSVPTGVEAFF.

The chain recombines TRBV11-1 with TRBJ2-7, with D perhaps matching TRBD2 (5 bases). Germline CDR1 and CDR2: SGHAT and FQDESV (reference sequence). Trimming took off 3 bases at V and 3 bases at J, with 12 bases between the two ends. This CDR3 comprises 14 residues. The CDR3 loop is CASSFEEGYYEQYF. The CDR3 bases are TGTGCCAGCAGCTTTGAAGAGGGATACTACGAGCAGTACTTC.

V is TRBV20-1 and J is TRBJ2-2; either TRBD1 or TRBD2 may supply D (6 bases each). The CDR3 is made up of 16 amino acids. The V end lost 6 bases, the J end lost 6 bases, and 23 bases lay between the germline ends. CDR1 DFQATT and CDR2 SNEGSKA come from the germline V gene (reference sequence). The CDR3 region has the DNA TGCAGTGCCGTCAAAGGGGGGCAGGGTAGAGCCGGGGAGCTGTTTTTT. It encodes CSAVKGGQGRAGELFF.

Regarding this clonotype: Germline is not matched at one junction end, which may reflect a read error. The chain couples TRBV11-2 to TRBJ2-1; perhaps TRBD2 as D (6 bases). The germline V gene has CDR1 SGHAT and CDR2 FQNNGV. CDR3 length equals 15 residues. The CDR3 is CASSIEGLSNNEQFF. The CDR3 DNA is TGTGCCAGCAGCATAGAGGGACTTAGCAACAATGAGCAGTTCTTC.

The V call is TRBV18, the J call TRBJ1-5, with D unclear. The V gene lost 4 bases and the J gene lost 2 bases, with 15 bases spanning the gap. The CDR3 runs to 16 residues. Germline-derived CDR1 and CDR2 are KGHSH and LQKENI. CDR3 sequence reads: CASSRGREVGNQPQHF. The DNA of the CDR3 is TGTGCCAGCTCACGCGGACGGGAGGTAGGCAATCAGCCCCAGCATTTT.

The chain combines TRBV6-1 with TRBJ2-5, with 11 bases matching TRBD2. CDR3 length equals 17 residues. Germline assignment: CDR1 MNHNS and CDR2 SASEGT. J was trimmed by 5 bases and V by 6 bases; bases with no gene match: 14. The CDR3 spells CASSRALAGGPRETQYF. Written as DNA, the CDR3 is TGTGCCAGCAGCAGGGCTTTAGCGGGGGGGCCGAGGGAGACCCAGTACTTC.

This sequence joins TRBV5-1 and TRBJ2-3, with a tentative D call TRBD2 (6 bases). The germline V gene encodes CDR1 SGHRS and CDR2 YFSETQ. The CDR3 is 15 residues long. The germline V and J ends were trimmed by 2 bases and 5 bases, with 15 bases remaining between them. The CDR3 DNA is TGCGCCAGCAGCTTCCGGGACTTCGTGGGAGATACGCAGTATTTT. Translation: CASSFRDFVGDTQYF.

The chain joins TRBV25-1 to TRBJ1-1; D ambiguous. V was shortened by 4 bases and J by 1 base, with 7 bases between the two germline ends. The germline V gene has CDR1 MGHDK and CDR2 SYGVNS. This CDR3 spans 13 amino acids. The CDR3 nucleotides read TGTGCCAGCAGTGTGTCCGCGAACACTGAAGCTTTCTTT. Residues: CASSVSANTEAFF.

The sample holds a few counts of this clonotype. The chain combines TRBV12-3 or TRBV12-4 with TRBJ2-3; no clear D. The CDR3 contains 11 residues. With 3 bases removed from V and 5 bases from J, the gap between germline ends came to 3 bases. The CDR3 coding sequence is TGTGCCAGCAGTTTTGTAGATACGCAGTATTTT. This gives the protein CASSFVDTQYF.

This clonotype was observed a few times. The CDR3 nucleotides read TGTGCCAGCAGCTCATCCGGACTATCGAGCACAGATACGCAGTATTTT. Protein product: CASSSSGLSSTDTQYF. The V gene is TRBV7-3, the J gene TRBJ2-3; TRBD2 might be the D (6 bases). CDR1 and CDR2 (germline): SGHTA, FQGTGA. V shed 4 bases and J shed 0 bases, with 14 bases lying between them. The CDR3 has 16 residues.

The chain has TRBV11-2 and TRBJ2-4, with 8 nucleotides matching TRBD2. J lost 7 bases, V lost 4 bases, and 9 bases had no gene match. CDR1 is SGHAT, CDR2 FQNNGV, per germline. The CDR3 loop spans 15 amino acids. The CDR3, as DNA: TGTGCCAGCAGCTCCCTTTCGGGGGGGGCGAACATTCAGTACTTC. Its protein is CASSSLSGGANIQYF.

DNA for the CDR3: TGTGCCACCAGTGAGGCCGGGCGGGGCGGCTACACCTTC. Translation gives CATSEAGRGGYTF. The rearrangement links TRBV24-1 to TRBJ1-2; TRBD1 is a possible D gene (5 bases). V was cut by 4 bases and J by 8 bases, with 13 bases left in between. The CDR3 sequence is 13 residues long. Germline V CDR1 and CDR2: KGHDR, SFDVKD.

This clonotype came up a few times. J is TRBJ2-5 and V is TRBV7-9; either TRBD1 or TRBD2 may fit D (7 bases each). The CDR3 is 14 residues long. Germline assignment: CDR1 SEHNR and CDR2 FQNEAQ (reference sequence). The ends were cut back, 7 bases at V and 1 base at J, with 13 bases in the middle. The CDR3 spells CASISGGGQETQYF. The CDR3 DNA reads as TGTGCCAGCATCTCAGGGGGGGGCCAAGAGACCCAGTACTTC.

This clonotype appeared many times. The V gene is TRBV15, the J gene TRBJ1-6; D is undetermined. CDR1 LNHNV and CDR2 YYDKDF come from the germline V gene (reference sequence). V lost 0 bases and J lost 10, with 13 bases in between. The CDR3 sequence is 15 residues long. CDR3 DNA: TGTGCCACCAGCAGAGATGGGGAGGGCAGGTCACCCCTCCACTTT. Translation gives CATSRDGEGRSPLHF.

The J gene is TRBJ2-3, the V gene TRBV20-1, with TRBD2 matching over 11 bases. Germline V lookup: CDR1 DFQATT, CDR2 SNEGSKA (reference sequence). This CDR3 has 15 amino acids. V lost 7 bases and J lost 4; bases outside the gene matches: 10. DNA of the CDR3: TGCAGTGTCGCGATCCTTAGCGGGAGGGCAGATACGCAGTATTTT. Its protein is CSVAILSGRADTQYF.

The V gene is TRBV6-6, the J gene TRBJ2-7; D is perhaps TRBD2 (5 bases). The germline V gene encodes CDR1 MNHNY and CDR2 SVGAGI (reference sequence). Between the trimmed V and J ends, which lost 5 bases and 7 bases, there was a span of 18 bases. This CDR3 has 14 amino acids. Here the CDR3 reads CASSGPPGRGEQYF. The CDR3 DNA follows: TGTGCCAGCAGTGGGCCCCCAGGCAGAGGGGAGCAGTACTTC.

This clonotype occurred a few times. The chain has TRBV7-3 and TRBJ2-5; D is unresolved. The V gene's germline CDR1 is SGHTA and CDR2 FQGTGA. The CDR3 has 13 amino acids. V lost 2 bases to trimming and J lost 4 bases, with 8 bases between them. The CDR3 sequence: CASSLEPRETQYF. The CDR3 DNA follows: TGTGCCAGCAGCTTAGAGCCACGAGAGACCCAGTACTTC. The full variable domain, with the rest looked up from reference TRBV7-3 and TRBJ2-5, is GAGVSQTPSNKVTEKGKYVELRCDPISGHTALYWYRQSLGQGPEFLIYFQGTGAADDSGLPNDRFFAVRPEGSVSTLKIQRTERGDSAVYLCASSLEPRETQYFGPGTRLLVL.

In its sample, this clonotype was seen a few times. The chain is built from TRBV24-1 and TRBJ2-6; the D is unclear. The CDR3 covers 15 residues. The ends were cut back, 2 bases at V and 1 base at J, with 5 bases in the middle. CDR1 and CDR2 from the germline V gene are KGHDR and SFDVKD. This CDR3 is CATSDWGSGANVLTF. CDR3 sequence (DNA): TGTGCCACCAGTGATTGGGGTTCTGGGGCCAACGTCCTGACTTTC.

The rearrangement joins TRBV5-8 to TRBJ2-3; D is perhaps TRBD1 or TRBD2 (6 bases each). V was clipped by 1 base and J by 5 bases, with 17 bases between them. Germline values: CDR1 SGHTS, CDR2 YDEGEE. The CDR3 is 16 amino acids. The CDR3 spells CASSLRRGSKRDTQYF. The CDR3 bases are TGTGCCAGCAGCTTGAGGAGGGGGTCAAAGAGAGATACGCAGTATTTT.

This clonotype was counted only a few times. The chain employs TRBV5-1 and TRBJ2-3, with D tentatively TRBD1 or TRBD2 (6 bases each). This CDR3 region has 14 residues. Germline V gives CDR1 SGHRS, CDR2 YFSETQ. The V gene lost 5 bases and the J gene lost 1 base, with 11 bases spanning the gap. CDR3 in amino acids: CASRRGEGTDTQYF. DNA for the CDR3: TGCGCCAGCAGGAGGGGGGAGGGCACAGATACGCAGTATTTT.

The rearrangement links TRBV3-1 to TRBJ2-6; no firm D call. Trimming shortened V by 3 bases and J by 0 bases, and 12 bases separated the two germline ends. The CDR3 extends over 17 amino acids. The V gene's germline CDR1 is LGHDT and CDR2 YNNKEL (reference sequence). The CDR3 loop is CASSQTGRLSGANVLTF. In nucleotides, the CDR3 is TGTGCCAGCAGCCAGACTGGACGACTCTCTGGGGCCAACGTCCTGACTTTC.

The CDR3 sequence is CASSPFSGGPFEQFF. The DNA for the CDR3 is TGTGCCAGCAGTCCTTTTTCGGGAGGGCCGTTTGAGCAGTTCTTC. The chain links TRBV7-3 to TRBJ2-1; 8 nucleotides match TRBD2. Trimming removed 6 bases from V and 9 bases from J; junction bases left unmatched: 13. This CDR3 spans 15 amino acids. CDR1 SGHTA and CDR2 FQGTGA come from the germline V gene.

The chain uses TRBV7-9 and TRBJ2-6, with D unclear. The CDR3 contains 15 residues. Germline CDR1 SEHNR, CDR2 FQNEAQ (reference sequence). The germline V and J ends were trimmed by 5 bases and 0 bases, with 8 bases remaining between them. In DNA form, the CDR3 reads TGTGCCAGCAGCCCATGGGTCTCTGGGGCCAACGTCCTGACTTTC. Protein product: CASSPWVSGANVLTF.